This T cell receptor (beta chain) was sequenced in a study of cytomegalovirus exposure and HLA in healthy donors. Study at large: Most donors, around 81% of some 400 genotyped, fell in the Caucasian-associated ancestry cluster. Broader study findings: When a later analysis was performed, an Asian-associated ancestry cluster reportedly had fewer N-insertions than the approximately 680-donor mean. It was reported that TCR beta sequences correctly inferred the HLA-A and HLA-B alleles for most subjects. A link between a missense DCLRE1C variant and TCR beta V- and J-gene trimming emerged from a later analysis.

The primer mix had 60 Vbeta and 13 Jbeta primers. The repertoire was sequenced with immunoSEQ multiplex PCR; TCRdb's copy has only in-frame clones and lacks some. The sample includes about 160,000 clones, about 85% of them seen just once. This clone was seen once. The antigen is unknown. CDR1 SGHRS and CDR2 YFSETQ come from the germline V gene. The length of the CDR3 is 15 residues. With 0 bases clipped from V and 1 base from J, the junction kept 2 bases outside the gene matches. V and J are TRBV5-1 and TRBJ1-2; 8 bases fit TRBD1. This TCR was sampled from a man between 18 and 29 years old in good health and CMV-seropositive. Sequencing used PBMCs. CDR3 amino acids: CASSLGTGNNYGYTF. For the CDR3, the DNA is TGCGCCAGCAGCTTGGGGACAGGGAATAACTATGGCTACACCTTC.